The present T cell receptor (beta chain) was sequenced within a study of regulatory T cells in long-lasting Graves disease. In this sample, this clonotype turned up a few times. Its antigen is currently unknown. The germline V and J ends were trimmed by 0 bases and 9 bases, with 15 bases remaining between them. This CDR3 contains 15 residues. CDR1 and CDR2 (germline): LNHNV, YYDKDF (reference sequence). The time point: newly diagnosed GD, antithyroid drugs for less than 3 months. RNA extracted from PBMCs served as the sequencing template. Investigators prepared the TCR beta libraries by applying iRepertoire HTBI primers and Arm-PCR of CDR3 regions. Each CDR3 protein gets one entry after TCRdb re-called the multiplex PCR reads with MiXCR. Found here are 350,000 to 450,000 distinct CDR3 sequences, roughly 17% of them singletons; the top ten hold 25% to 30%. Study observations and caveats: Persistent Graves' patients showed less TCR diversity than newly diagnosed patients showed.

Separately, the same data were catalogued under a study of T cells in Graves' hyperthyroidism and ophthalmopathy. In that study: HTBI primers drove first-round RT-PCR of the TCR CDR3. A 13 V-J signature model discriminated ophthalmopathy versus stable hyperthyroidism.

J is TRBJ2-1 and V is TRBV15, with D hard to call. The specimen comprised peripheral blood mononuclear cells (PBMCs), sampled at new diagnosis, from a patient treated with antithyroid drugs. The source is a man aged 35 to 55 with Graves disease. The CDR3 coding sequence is TGTGCCACCAGCAGAGATTCGGGTTTAGGTGGTGAGCAGTTCTTC. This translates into CATSRDSGLGGEQFF.